The clone carrying this T cell receptor beta chain was recorded at least ten times. The entry originates in a study of identical twins. Template switching added a universal primer site; cDNA carried unique molecular identifiers. TCRdb itself ran the 5' RACE reads through MiXCR, one entry per CDR3 protein. The sample records approximately 1.8 million distinct CDR3 sequences, less than 35% being singletons. CDR1 SGHAT and CDR2 FQDESV come from the germline V gene (reference sequence). Deletions cut 5 bases from V and 2 bases from J, with 13 bases between. The CDR3 is made up of 15 amino acids. Sequencing input: cord blood. The chain is built from TRBV11-1 and TRBJ2-1, with D perhaps matching TRBD1 (5 bases). The receptor was derived from a newborn girl in good health. The CDR3 DNA reads as TGTGCCAGCAGCCCAATAGACAGAACCTACAATGAGCAGTTCTTC. Protein: CASSPIDRTYNEQFF.